These 25 T cell receptor beta chains were all obtained from the same sample, sequenced in a study of T cell changes during pregnancy in multiple sclerosis. Method: immunoSEQ multiplex PCR; TCRdb's copy keeps in-frame clones and lacks some. The table lists 85,000 to 130,000 clones, roughly nine tenths of them singletons. The sample consisted of peripheral blood, taken before pregnancy. The receptors here all came from a female donor with multiple sclerosis, enrolled in a pregnancy study.

The chain is built from TRBV13 and TRBJ2-7; 10 bases align to TRBD1. J lost 3 bases, V lost 2 bases, and 4 bases had no gene match. This CDR3 is 15 amino acids long. Germline CDR1 PRHDT, CDR2 FYEKMQ (reference sequence). This CDR3 reads CASSLSGTGDYEQYF. CDR3 bases: TGTGCCAGCAGCTTAAGTGGGACAGGGGACTACGAGCAGTACTTC.

The chain joins TRBV6-1 to TRBJ2-3, with 10 nucleotides matching TRBD1. The CDR3 has 15 residues. The germline V gene has CDR1 MNHNS and CDR2 SASEGT. The V gene end was trimmed by 5 bases and the J gene end by 3 bases; junction bases not matched to a gene: 5. The chain's CDR3 is CASSFGQGVTDTQYF. CDR3 in DNA: TGTGCCAGCAGTTTCGGACAGGGGGTTACAGATACGCAGTATTTT.

This clone was detected once. The V and J genes are TRBV14 and TRBJ1-2, with a weak D call TRBD1 (6 bases). Germline lookup yields CDR1 SGHDN and CDR2 FVKESK. Deletions cut 1 base from V and 2 bases from J, with 11 bases between. CDR3 size: 15 residues. CDR3 bases: TGTGCCAGCAGCCAAGTCAGGGGCAACAACTATGGCTACACCTTC. The encoded protein is CASSQVRGNNYGYTF. Variable domain in full (rest from reference TRBV14 and TRBJ1-2): EAGVTQFPSHSVIEKGQTVTLRCDPISGHDNLYWYRRVMGKEIKFLLHFVKESKQDESGMPNNRFLAERTGGTYSTLKVQPAELEDSGVYFCASSQVRGNNYGYTFGSGTRLTVV.

The chain has TRBV6-5 and TRBJ1-2; D not resolved. Trimming took 4 bases from V and 7 from J, leaving 16 bases between them. Per germline, CDR1 MNHEY and CDR2 SVGAGI. This CDR3 region has 14 residues. CDR3 nucleotide sequence: TGTGCCAGCAGTTTAGCGGGAGGGCCCCTTGGCTACACCTTC. It codes for CASSLAGGPLGYTF.

The rearrangement joins TRBV9 to TRBJ2-1, with 11 bases identical to TRBD2. The CDR3 sequence is 16 residues long. Per the germline V gene, CDR1 is SGDLS and CDR2 is YYNGEE. J lost 5 bases, V lost 4 bases, and 8 bases had no gene match. The CDR3 DNA reads as TGTGCCAGCAGCCCCCGACTAGCGGGAACCCACAATGAGCAGTTCTTC. Translating it yields CASSPRLAGTHNEQFF.

The rearrangement uses TRBV11-2 and TRBJ2-5, with 13 bases aligning to TRBD2. V lost 3 bases and J lost 4; bases outside the gene matches: 5. Germline V gene data show CDR1 as SGHAT and CDR2 as FQNNGV. The CDR3 length is 16 residues. CDR3 in amino acids: CASSFTSGGATETQYF. The DNA of the CDR3 is TGTGCCAGCAGCTTTACTAGCGGGGGGGCTACAGAGACCCAGTACTTC.

The chain recombines TRBV7-8 with TRBJ2-1; TRBD2 aligns across 10 bases. Germline values: CDR1 SGHVS, CDR2 FQNEAQ. CDR3 length equals 18 residues. V lost 5 bases to trimming and J lost 0 bases; unmatched junction nucleotides: 10. For the CDR3, the DNA is TGTGCCAGCAGCCCGGGACTAGCGAGAGGGAGCTCCTACAATGAGCAGTTCTTC. Translated: CASSPGLARGSSYNEQFF.

The chain links TRBV5-1 to TRBJ2-2; 9 bases map to TRBD1. The germline gives CDR1 SGHRS, CDR2 YFSETQ. The CDR3 spans 16 residues. The trim removed 1 base at V and 5 bases at J, leaving 6 bases unmatched. The CDR3 sequence is CASSLSGTGNTGELFF. CDR3 in DNA: TGCGCCAGCAGCTTGTCTGGGACAGGGAATACCGGGGAGCTGTTTTTT.

The chain links TRBV7-6 to TRBJ2-3; TRBD2 aligns across 16 bases. This CDR3 comprises 18 residues. CDR1 is SGHVS and CDR2 is FNYEAQ in the germline V gene. J gave up 0 bases and V 5 bases, and 5 bases lay outside the gene matches. The CDR3 here is CASSPGLAGGASTDTQYF. For the CDR3, the DNA is TGTGCCAGCAGCCCGGGACTAGCGGGGGGGGCTAGCACAGATACGCAGTATTTT.

This sequence joins TRBV18 and TRBJ1-2; 10 positions agree with TRBD1. CDR3 length: 14 amino acids. Germline V CDR1 and CDR2: KGHSH, LQKENI. The V and J ends lost 3 bases and 8 bases, in that order; junction bases with no gene match: 6. CDR3: CASSPWTGGEGYTF. As DNA, the CDR3 is TGTGCCAGCTCACCTTGGACAGGGGGAGAGGGCTACACCTTC.

The chain recombines TRBV2 with TRBJ1-2; D is uncertain. Trimming took 6 bases from V and 1 from J, leaving 9 bases between them. Per germline, CDR1 SNHLY and CDR2 FYNNEI. The CDR3 is made up of 13 amino acids. CDR3: CASSLQFNYGYTF. Written as DNA, the CDR3 is TGTGCCAGCAGCCTACAGTTTAACTATGGCTACACCTTC.

The genes are TRBV29-1 and TRBJ2-5; TRBD2 agrees at 7 bases. The CDR3 spans 15 residues. CDR1 is SQVTM, CDR2 ANQGSEA, per germline. V shed 0 bases and J 2 bases; nucleotides not matched to a gene: 6. CDR3 DNA sequence: TGCAGCGTTGAAGAAGGGGCAGCGGGACAAGAGACCCAGTACTTC. The encoded protein is CSVEEGAAGQETQYF.

This sequence joins TRBV29-1 and TRBJ2-2; TRBD2 aligns across 11 bases. The CDR3 is 16 residues long. The germline CDR1 and CDR2 sequences are SQVTM and ANQGSEA. V was clipped by 7 bases and J by 2 bases; unmatched bases: 9. The CDR3 sequence is CSAVTSGGLNTGELFF. CDR3 DNA sequence: TGCAGCGCCGTAACTAGCGGGGGACTCAACACCGGGGAGCTGTTTTTT.

This sequence joins TRBV29-1 and TRBJ1-1; 10 nucleotides line up with TRBD1. The trim removed 4 bases at V and 3 bases at J, leaving 2 bases unmatched. This CDR3 is built from 13 residues. The germline gives CDR1 SQVTM, CDR2 ANQGSEA. The CDR3 region is CSVGQGAYTEAFF. The CDR3 bases are TGCAGCGTTGGACAGGGGGCGTACACTGAAGCTTTCTTT.

The genes are TRBV6-5 and TRBJ1-3, with D perhaps TRBD1 (6 bases). CDR1 and CDR2 from the germline V gene are MNHEY and SVGAGI. V lost 6 bases and J lost 0, with 12 bases in between. This CDR3 spans 15 amino acids. The CDR3 loop is CASRNRADSGNTIYF. The CDR3 DNA follows: TGTGCCAGCAGAAACAGGGCAGACTCTGGAAACACCATATATTTT.

The rearrangement links TRBV6-6 to TRBJ1-2; no clear D gene. V was pared by 5 bases and J by 6 bases, with 13 bases between. Germline values: CDR1 MNHNY, CDR2 SVGAGI (reference sequence). CDR3 length: 13 residues. The CDR3 reads CASSTQDDDGYTF. CDR3 bases: TGTGCCAGCAGTACGCAGGATGACGATGGCTACACCTTC.

For the CDR3, the DNA is TGTGCCATCAGTGCCGCAGGGGTCGGGGAAAAACTGTTTTTT. Its protein product is CAISAAGVGEKLFF. The V and J genes are TRBV10-3 and TRBJ1-4; D perhaps matches TRBD1 (6 bases). The CDR3 spans 14 residues. Germline V lookup: CDR1 ENHRY, CDR2 SYGVKD. Trimming stripped 4 bases from V and 8 bases from J, with 14 bases between.

J is TRBJ2-5 and V is TRBV5-1, with 10 positions matching TRBD2. CDR1 is SGHRS and CDR2 is YFSETQ in the germline V gene. CDR3 length equals 16 residues. V dropped 4 bases and J dropped 1; count of bases not matched to a gene: 7. The CDR3 sequence: CASSRVLAGAQETQYF. The CDR3, as DNA: TGCGCCAGCAGCCGCGTGCTAGCGGGGGCCCAAGAGACCCAGTACTTC.

This clone was observed once. CDR3 protein: CASSLGTDTTDTQYF. The CDR3 DNA reads TGTGCCAGCAGTTTAGGGACAGACACTACAGATACGCAGTATTTT. This chain links TRBV28 with TRBJ2-3; 7 nucleotides align to TRBD1. The CDR3 extends over 15 amino acids. CDR1 and CDR2 from the germline V gene are MDHEN and SYDVKM. The V gene end was trimmed by 2 bases and the J gene end by 3 bases; junction bases not matched to a gene: 5.

Here the CDR3 DNA reads TGTGCCAGCAGCCTTTGGACTAGCGGGGCCTACAATGAGCAGTTCTTC. Translated: CASSLWTSGAYNEQFF. The J gene is TRBJ2-1, the V gene TRBV2; TRBD2 matches at 12 bases. This CDR3 is 16 amino acids long. V was pared by 6 bases and J by 2 bases, with 5 bases of the junction left unmatched. The germline CDR1 and CDR2 sequences are SNHLY and FYNNEI.

The chain joins TRBV6-6 to TRBJ1-2; D gene unclear. Germline lookup yields CDR1 MNHNY and CDR2 SVGAGI (reference sequence). The V end lost 6 bases, the J end lost 2 bases, and 4 bases lay between the germline ends. The CDR3 extends over 11 amino acids. CDR3 nucleotide sequence: TGTGCCAGCAGCGGGAACTATGGCTACACCTTC. Amino acid sequence: CASSGNYGYTF.

The chain recombines TRBV4-1 with TRBJ2-3, with unresolved D. This CDR3 is 16 amino acids long. V lost 1 base and J 1 base, leaving 12 bases between the germline ends. Germline CDR1 is MGHRA and CDR2 is YSYEKL. CDR3 bases: TGCGCCAGCAGCCAAGTAATATTTCGTGGCACAGATACGCAGTATTTT. This encodes CASSQVIFRGTDTQYF.

The chain couples TRBV7-6 to TRBJ1-3; 7 nucleotides agree with TRBD1. Germline assignment: CDR1 SGHVS and CDR2 FNYEAQ. The junction had 9 bases not matched to a gene; V was cut back by 1 base and J by 0 bases. CDR3 length: 18 residues. CDR3 region: CASSLGAGTVGSGNTIYF. CDR3 nucleotide sequence: TGTGCCAGCAGCTTAGGGGCCGGGACAGTCGGCTCTGGAAACACCATATATTTT.

The chain carries TRBV2 and TRBJ1-4; the D is unclear. This CDR3 spans 12 amino acids. V lost 6 bases and J 7 bases, leaving 9 bases between the germline ends. Germline V gene lookup returns CDR1 SNHLY and CDR2 FYNNEI. The CDR3 bases are TGTGCCAGCAGGATAGCGGGTGAAAAACTGTTTTTT. It translates to CASRIAGEKLFF.

CDR3 sequence: CASSKGLAGGYEQFF. The CDR3 coding sequence is TGTGCCAGCAGCAAAGGGCTAGCGGGGGGCTATGAGCAGTTCTTC. V and J are TRBV5-4 and TRBJ2-1; 11 nucleotides align to TRBD2. The CDR3 is made up of 15 amino acids. The V gene's germline CDR1 is SGHNT and CDR2 YYREEE (reference sequence). Trimming cost V 4 bases and J 8 bases; bases outside gene matches: 8.